One sample yielded the 3 T cell receptor beta chains listed below, sequenced in a study of cytomegalovirus exposure and HLA in healthy donors. Produced via immunoSEQ multiplex PCR; TCRdb's table is partial and in-frame only. The sample consists of about 130,000 clones, roughly 86% of them appearing once. Sequenced material: PBMCs. The receptors come from a man aged 25-45 years in good health and CMV-seronegative.

This clone was detected once. The genes are TRBV6-5 and TRBJ1-1, with TRBD1 as a possible D gene (5 bases). Per the germline V gene, CDR1 is MNHEY and CDR2 is SVGAGI. V lost 4 bases and J lost 3, with 9 bases in between. This CDR3 has 13 residues. CDR3 in amino acids: CASSWGTYTEAFF. The CDR3 bases are TGTGCCAGCAGTTGGGGCACCTACACTGAAGCTTTCTTT.

This clone was picked up one time. The CDR3 DNA reads TGCGCCAGCAGCCGGTACGACAGGGACGACACTGAAGCTTTCTTT. Translated: CASSRYDRDDTEAFF. The genes are TRBV5-1 and TRBJ1-1, with TRBD1 matching 7 bases. CDR3 length equals 15 residues. The V and J ends lost 4 bases and 3 bases, in that order; junction bases with no gene match: 9. Per germline, CDR1 SGHRS and CDR2 YFSETQ.

The chain recombines TRBV7-2 with TRBJ2-1; D gene ambiguous. The CDR3 covers 13 residues. Germline CDR1 SGHTA, CDR2 FQGNSA. Between the trimmed V and J ends, which lost 2 bases and 7 bases, there was a span of 9 bases. In nucleotides, the CDR3 is TGTGCCAGCAGCTTAAGTCTAATTAATGAGCAGTTCTTC. Translating it yields CASSLSLINEQFF.